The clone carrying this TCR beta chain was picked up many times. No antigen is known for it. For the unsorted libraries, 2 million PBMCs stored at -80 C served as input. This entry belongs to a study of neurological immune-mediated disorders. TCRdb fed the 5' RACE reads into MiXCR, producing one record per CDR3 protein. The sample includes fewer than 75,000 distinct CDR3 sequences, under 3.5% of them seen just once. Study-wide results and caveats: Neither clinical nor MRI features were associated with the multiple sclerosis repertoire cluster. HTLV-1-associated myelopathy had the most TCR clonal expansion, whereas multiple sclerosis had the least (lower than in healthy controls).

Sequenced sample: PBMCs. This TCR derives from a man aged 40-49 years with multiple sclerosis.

The CDR3 region is CASSGRALNTGELFF. CDR3 sequence (DNA): TGTGCCAGCAGTGGGCGGGCACTGAACACCGGGGAGCTGTTTTTT. This chain links TRBV12-3 or TRBV12-4 with TRBJ2-2, with a possible D match to TRBD2 (5 bases). The V end was cut by 5 bases, the J end by 1 base, with 11 bases between. This CDR3 region has 15 residues.